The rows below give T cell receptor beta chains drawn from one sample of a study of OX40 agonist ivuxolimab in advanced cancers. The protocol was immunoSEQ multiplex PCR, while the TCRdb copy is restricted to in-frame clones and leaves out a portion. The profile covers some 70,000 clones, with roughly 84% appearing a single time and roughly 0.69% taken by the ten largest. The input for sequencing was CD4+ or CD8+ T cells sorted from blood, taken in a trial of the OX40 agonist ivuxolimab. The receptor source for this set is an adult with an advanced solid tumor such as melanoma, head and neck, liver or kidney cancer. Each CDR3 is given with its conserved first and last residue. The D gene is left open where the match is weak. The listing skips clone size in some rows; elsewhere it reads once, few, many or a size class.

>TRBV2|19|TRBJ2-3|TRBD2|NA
TGTGCCAGCAGCCTCATGCGGACTAGCGTTGGGCGGGTCACAGATACGCAGTATTTT
CASSLMRTSVGRVTDTQYF
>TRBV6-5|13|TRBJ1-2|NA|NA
TGTGCCAGCAGCCCGGACAAGATCTATGGCTACACCTTC
CASSPDKIYGYTF
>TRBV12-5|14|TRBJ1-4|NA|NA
TGTGCTAGTGGTTTGACAGGATCCAATGAAAAACTGTTTTTT
CASGLTGSNEKLFF
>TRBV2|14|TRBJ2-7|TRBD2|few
TGTGCCACCAAGGTTGCGGGGAGGGGTTACGAGCAGTACTTC
CATKVAGRGYEQYF
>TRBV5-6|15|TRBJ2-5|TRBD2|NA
TGTGCCAGCGGCCGGGGGGGGACCCCCACAGAGACCCAGTACTTC
CASGRGGTPTETQYF
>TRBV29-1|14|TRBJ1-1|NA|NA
TGCAGCGTTGACTTTGTCAGTTTGAACACTGAAGCTTTCTTT
CSVDFVSLNTEAFF
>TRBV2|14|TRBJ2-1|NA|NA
TGTGCCAGCAGTGGGCAGTACGGAAACAATGAGCAGTTCTTC
CASSGQYGNNEQFF
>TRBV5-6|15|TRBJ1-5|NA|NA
TGTGCCAGCAGCTTGGGGGGCAGGCCCGATCAGCCCCAGCATTTT
CASSLGGRPDQPQHF
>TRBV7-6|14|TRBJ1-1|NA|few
TGTGCCAGCAGCTTAGCCCCAAGCGGCACTGAAGCTTTCTTT
CASSLAPSGTEAFF
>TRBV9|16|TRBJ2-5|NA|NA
TGTGCCAGCAGCGCGCTTAACAGGGGCGGGGAGGAGACCCAGTACTTC
CASSALNRGGEETQYF
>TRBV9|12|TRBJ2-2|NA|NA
TGTGCCAGCAGCGTAGGTCCCGGGGAGCTGTTTTTT
CASSVGPGELFF
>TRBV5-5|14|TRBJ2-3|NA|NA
TGTGCCAGCAGCCCCGACACGGCGGCAGATACGCAGTATTTT
CASSPDTAADTQYF
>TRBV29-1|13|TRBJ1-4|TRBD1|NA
TGCAGCGTTAGGACAGGGAACGGGGAAAAACTGTTTTTT
CSVRTGNGEKLFF
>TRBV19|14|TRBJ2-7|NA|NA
TGTGCCAGTAGTATTGGAGTAAGCTCCTACGAGCAGTACTTC
CASSIGVSSYEQYF
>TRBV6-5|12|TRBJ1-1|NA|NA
TGTGCCAGCAGTACCTCAGGGTTAGGGGCTTTCTTT
CASSTSGLGAFF
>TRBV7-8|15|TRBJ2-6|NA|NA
TGTGCCAGCAGCCCTATGAGTGTCGGGGCCAACGTCCTGACTTTC
CASSPMSVGANVLTF
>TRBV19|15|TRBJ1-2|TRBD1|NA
TGTGCCAGTAGAGACCCTGTAGGGGGCTCGGATGGCTACACCTTC
CASRDPVGGSDGYTF
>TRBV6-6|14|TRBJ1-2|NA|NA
TGTGCCAGCAGCAATAACAGGGTTGACTATGGCTACACCTTC
CASSNNRVDYGYTF
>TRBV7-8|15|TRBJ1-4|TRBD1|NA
TGTGCCAGCAGCTTACAGGACAGGGGGATTGAAAAACTGTTTTTT
CASSLQDRGIEKLFF
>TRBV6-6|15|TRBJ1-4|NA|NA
TGTGCCAGCAGACTACCCCAGGTTACTAATGAAAAACTGTTTTTT
CASRLPQVTNEKLFF
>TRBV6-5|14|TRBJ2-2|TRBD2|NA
TGTGCCAGCATCCGGACTAGCGGCTTCGGGGAGCTGTTTTTT
CASIRTSGFGELFF
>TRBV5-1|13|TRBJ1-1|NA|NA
TGCGCCAGCAGCTTGGGTAGCAACACTGAAGCTTTCTTT
CASSLGSNTEAFF
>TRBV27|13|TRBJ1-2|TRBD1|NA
TGTGCCACCCGGGAGGACAGGGACTATGGCTACACCTTC
CATREDRDYGYTF
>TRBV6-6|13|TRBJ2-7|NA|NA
TGTGCCAGCAGTTACCAAAGGGGGAACGAGCAGTACTTC
CASSYQRGNEQYF
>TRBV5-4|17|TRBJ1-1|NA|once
TGTGCCAGCAGCCCAGCTCCGGCGGGACACCTGAACACTGAAGCTTTCTTT
CASSPAPAGHLNTEAFF
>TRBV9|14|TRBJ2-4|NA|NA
TGTGCCAGCAGCGTGGACGAGGGTAAAAACATTCAGTACTTC
CASSVDEGKNIQYF
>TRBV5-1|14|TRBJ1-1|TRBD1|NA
TGCGCCAGCAGCCTACAGGGGCTGGACACTGAAGCTTTCTTT
CASSLQGLDTEAFF
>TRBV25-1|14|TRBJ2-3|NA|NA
TGTGCCAGCAGTGCCGGGGGGCGCACAGATACGCAGTATTTT
CASSAGGRTDTQYF
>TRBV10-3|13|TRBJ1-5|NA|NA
TGTGCCTCCCGTCCAGGCCTAAATCAGCCCCAGCATTTT
CASRPGLNQPQHF
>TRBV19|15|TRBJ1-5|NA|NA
TGTGCCAGTAGTACGCAAAGGGGTGGTAATCAGCCCCAGCATTTT
CASSTQRGGNQPQHF
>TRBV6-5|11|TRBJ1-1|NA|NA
TGTGCCAGCAGTTACGAAGCGGAAGCTTTCTTT
CASSYEAEAFF
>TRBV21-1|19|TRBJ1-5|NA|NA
TGTGCCAGCAGCAAAGAGTTAGCACCGGGACAACCGATTTATCAGCCCCAGCATTTT
CASSKELAPGQPIYQPQHF
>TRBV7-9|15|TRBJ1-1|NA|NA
TGTGCCAGCAGCTTAGTGGGACGCAGGAACACTGAAGCTTTCTTT
CASSLVGRRNTEAFF
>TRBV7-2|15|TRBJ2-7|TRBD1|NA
TGTGCCAGCAGCCGCGGATACGGGACAGACTACGAGCAGTACTTC
CASSRGYGTDYEQYF
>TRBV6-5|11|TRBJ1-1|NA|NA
TGTGCCAGCACCCTTAACACTGAAGCTTTCTTT
CASTLNTEAFF
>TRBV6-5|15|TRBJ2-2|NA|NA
TGTGCCAGCCGCCGGTCAGCCCTTAACACCGGGGAGCTGTTTTTT
CASRRSALNTGELFF
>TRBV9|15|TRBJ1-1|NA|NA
TGTGCCAGCAGCTCGGGAGGGGCCTTGAACACTGAAGCTTTCTTT
CASSSGGALNTEAFF
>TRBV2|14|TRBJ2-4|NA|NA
TGTGCCAGCAGCGATAGGGGACGAATCGGCATTCAGTACTTC
CASSDRGRIGIQYF
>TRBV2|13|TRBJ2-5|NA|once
TGTGCCAGCAGTAGGTTGCCAGGAGAGACCCAGTACTTC
CASSRLPGETQYF
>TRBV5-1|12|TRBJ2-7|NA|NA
TGCGCCAGCAGCTTGGAGGGCCACGAGCAGTACTTC
CASSLEGHEQYF
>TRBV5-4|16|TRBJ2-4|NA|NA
TGTGCCAGCAGCTCCGGGACTCGGTTAGCCAAAAACATTCAGTACTTC
CASSSGTRLAKNIQYF
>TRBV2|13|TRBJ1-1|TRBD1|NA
TGTGCCAGCAGAGCCGGGACAGGGGTTTGGGCTTTCTTT
CASRAGTGVWAFF
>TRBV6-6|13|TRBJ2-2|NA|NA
TGTGCCAGCGGGTTATCAGCGACCGGGGAGCTGTTTTTT
CASGLSATGELFF
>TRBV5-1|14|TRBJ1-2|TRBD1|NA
TGCGCCAGCAGCTCCGTGGGACAGACCTATGGCTACACCTTC
CASSSVGQTYGYTF
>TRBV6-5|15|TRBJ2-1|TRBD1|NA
TGTGCCAGCAGGAAGACAGGGGGCGGCTTCAATGAGCAGTTCTTC
CASRKTGGGFNEQFF
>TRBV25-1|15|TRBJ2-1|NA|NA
TGTGCCAGCAGTGAGCTAGGGAGCGGAAACAATGAGCAGTTCTTC
CASSELGSGNNEQFF
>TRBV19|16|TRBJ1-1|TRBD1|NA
TGTGCCAGTAGTGCCCGGACAGGGTCCCTTAACACTGAAGCTTTCTTT
CASSARTGSLNTEAFF
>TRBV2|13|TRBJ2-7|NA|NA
TGTGCCAGCCGAGGGGGACCGGCGGGAGAGCAGTACTTC
CASRGGPAGEQYF
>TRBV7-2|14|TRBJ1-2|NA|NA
TGTGCCAGCAGCTTATATCCGGCGGGGGGTGGCTACACCTTC
CASSLYPAGGGYTF
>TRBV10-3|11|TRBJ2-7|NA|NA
TGTGCCATCAGTGATAACTACGAGCAGTACTTC
CAISDNYEQYF
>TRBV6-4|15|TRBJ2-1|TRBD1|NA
TGTGCCAGCAGTCGCCTTACAGGGGCCCGCAATGAGCAGTTCTTC
CASSRLTGARNEQFF
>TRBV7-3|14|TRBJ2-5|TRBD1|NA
TGTGCCAGCAGCCCTCACAGGGGACAAGAGACCCAGTACTTC
CASSPHRGQETQYF
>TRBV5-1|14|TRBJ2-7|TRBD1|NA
TGCGCCAGCAGAACCGGGACAGGGGGAAATGAGCAGTACTTC
CASRTGTGGNEQYF
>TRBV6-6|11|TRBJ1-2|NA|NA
TGTGCCAGCTCAACGATGTCTGGCTACACCTTC
CASSTMSGYTF
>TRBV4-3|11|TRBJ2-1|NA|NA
TGCGCCAGCAGCCAAGGCGGGGCTACGTTCTTC
CASSQGGATFF
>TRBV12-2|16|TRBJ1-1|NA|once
TGTGCAAGTCGCTTATCGGACAGCGGACTGAACACTGAAGCTTTCTTT
CASRLSDSGLNTEAFF
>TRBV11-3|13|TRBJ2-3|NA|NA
TGTGCCAGCAGCCCACAGGGCGCAGATACGCAGTATTTT
CASSPQGADTQYF
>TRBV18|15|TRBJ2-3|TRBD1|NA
TGTGCCAGCTCACCAACGGGACAGAGCACAGATACGCAGTATTTT
CASSPTGQSTDTQYF
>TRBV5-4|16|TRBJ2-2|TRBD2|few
TGTGCCAGCAGCTTGGCGGGGAGGGCGAACACCGGGGAGCTGTTTTTT
CASSLAGRANTGELFF